Listed below are T cell receptor delta chains from one sample, sequenced in a study of gammadelta T cells in human blood. TCRdb reprocessed the RT-PCR reads using CATT. The data hold 800 to 1,100 delta-chain clones, with more than 25% observed a single time. The material sequenced was Vgamma9Vdelta2 gamma-delta T cells from adult blood. These receptors all come from a human donor. CDR3s include the opening cysteine and the closing phenylalanine or tryptophan. D genes are given only for firm matches. For some rows the clone size is stated as once, few or many, or as a class when expanded; others skip it.

abundance: large; len: 21; v_gene: TRDV2; d_gene: TRDD3; j_gene: TRDJ1; CDR3nt: TGTGCCTGTGACACCCTTACCCCTACTGGGGTAGATCCTTCTCACACCGATAAACTCATCTTT; CDR3aa: CACDTLTPTGVDPSHTDKLIF
abundance: medium-sized; len: 19; v_gene: TRDV2; d_gene: TRDD3; j_gene: TRDJ1; CDR3nt: TGTGCCTGTGATCCCCTTGGGGAGTCTGGGGGATCCTTCACCGATAAACTCATCTTT; CDR3aa: CACDPLGESGGSFTDKLIF
abundance: large; len: 18; v_gene: TRDV2; d_gene: TRDD3; j_gene: TRDJ1; CDR3nt: TGTGCCTGTGACCCCCTCGTACTGGGGGATAGCTACACCGATAAACTCATCTTT; CDR3aa: CACDPLVLGDSYTDKLIF
abundance: hyperexpanded; len: 19; v_gene: TRDV2; d_gene: TRDD3; j_gene: TRDJ3; CDR3nt: TGTGCCTGTGACACCGCCAGCCTGGGGGACTCCTGGGACACCCGACAGATGTTTTTC; CDR3aa: CACDTASLGDSWDTRQMFF
abundance: medium-sized; len: 16; v_gene: TRDV2; d_gene: TRDD3; j_gene: TRDJ1; CDR3nt: TGTGCCTGTGACCCACTGGGGGATTCCAGCACCGATAAACTCATCTTT; CDR3aa: CACDPLGDSSTDKLIF
abundance: large; len: 18; v_gene: TRDV2; d_gene: TRDD3; j_gene: TRDJ1; CDR3nt: TGTGCCTGTGACCCAGTCCCCCGGGATACGCGGCTCACCGATAAACTCATCTTT; CDR3aa: CACDPVPRDTRLTDKLIF
abundance: few; len: 14; v_gene: TRDV2; d_gene: TRDD3; j_gene: TRDJ1; CDR3nt: TGCGCCTGTGACCCCGTACTGGGGCCCGATAAACTCATCTTT; CDR3aa: CACDPVLGPDKLIF
abundance: medium-sized; len: 16; v_gene: TRDV2; d_gene: TRDD3; j_gene: TRDJ1; CDR3nt: TGTGCCTGTGACCGACTGGGGGATACAGGAACCGATAAACTCATCTTT; CDR3aa: CACDRLGDTGTDKLIF
abundance: medium-sized; len: 22; v_gene: TRDV2; d_gene: TRDD3; j_gene: TRDJ1; CDR3nt: TGTGCCTGTGACACCGTGCTACTGGGGGATACCCTTCCCCAAAAGTACACCGATAAACTCATCTTT; CDR3aa: CACDTVLLGDTLPQKYTDKLIF
abundance: large; len: 18; v_gene: TRDV2; d_gene: TRDD3; j_gene: TRDJ1; CDR3nt: TGTGCCTGTGACTCCGTACTGGGGGATCCGATGTACACCGATAAACTCATCTTT; CDR3aa: CACDSVLGDPMYTDKLIF
abundance: .; len: 19; v_gene: TRDV2; d_gene: TRDD3; j_gene: TRDJ1; CDR3nt: TGTGCCTGTGACACTCTGGCGGTACTGGGGGACCAGTACACTGATAAACTCATCTTT; CDR3aa: CACDTLAVLGDQYTDKLIF
abundance: large; len: 15; v_gene: TRDV2; d_gene: TRDD3; j_gene: TRDJ1; CDR3nt: TGTGCCTGTGATGGACTGGGGGATAGAGACGATAAACTCATCTTT; CDR3aa: CACDGLGDRDDKLIF
abundance: medium-sized; len: 15; v_gene: TRDV2; d_gene: .; j_gene: TRDJ1; CDR3nt: TGTGCCTGTGACACGATGGGGAAAGAGAGCGATAAACTCATCTTT; CDR3aa: CACDTMGKESDKLIF
abundance: medium-sized; len: 16; v_gene: TRDV2; d_gene: TRDD3; j_gene: TRDJ1; CDR3nt: TGTGCCTGTGACGTACTGGGGGACCAGTACACCGATAAACTCATCTTT; CDR3aa: CACDVLGDQYTDKLIF
abundance: large; len: 17; v_gene: TRDV2; d_gene: .; j_gene: TRDJ1; CDR3nt: TGTGCCTGTGACAAACTTCCTACTGGGGGTAACACCGATAAACTCATCTTT; CDR3aa: CACDKLPTGGNTDKLIF
abundance: few; len: 16; v_gene: TRDV2; d_gene: .; j_gene: TRDJ1; CDR3nt: TGTGCCTGTCACAAATTGGGGGTCACGCCTCCCGACAAACTCATCTTT; CDR3aa: CACHKLGVTPPDKLIF
abundance: large; len: 19; v_gene: TRDV2; d_gene: TRDD3; j_gene: TRDJ3; CDR3nt: TGTGCCTGTGATTCCGTGGTGGGGGATACCACCTGGGACACCCGACAGATGTTTTTC; CDR3aa: CACDSVVGDTTWDTRQMFF
abundance: medium-sized; len: 26; v_gene: TRDV2; d_gene: TRDD3; j_gene: TRDJ1; CDR3nt: TGTGCCTGTGACACAATGCGTTTTCCTCCAGTGAACGAGGTACTGGGGGATACACCCTACACCGATAAACTCATCTTT; CDR3aa: CACDTMRFPPVNEVLGDTPYTDKLIF
abundance: large; len: 15; v_gene: TRDV2; d_gene: .; j_gene: TRDJ1; CDR3nt: TGTGCCTGTGACACCCTTGGGGGCCACCTGGATAAACTCATCTTT; CDR3aa: CACDTLGGHLDKLIF
abundance: few; len: 18; v_gene: TRDV2; d_gene: .; j_gene: TRDJ1; CDR3nt: TGTGCCTGTGACACCGTCTCGGGGGGAGTGAGGGACACCGATAAACTCATCTTT; CDR3aa: CACDTVSGGVRDTDKLIF
abundance: .; len: 15; v_gene: TRDV2; d_gene: TRDD3; j_gene: TRDJ1; CDR3nt: TGTGCCTGTGACACCGTGGGGGAACGCACTGATAAACTCATCTTT; CDR3aa: CACDTVGERTDKLIF
abundance: medium-sized; len: 14; v_gene: TRDV2; d_gene: .; j_gene: TRDJ1; CDR3nt: TGTGCCTGTGACACCGTGAGCTACACCGATAAACTCATCTTT; CDR3aa: CACDTVSYTDKLIF
abundance: large; len: 18; v_gene: TRDV2; d_gene: TRDD3; j_gene: TRDJ1; CDR3nt: TGTGCCTGTGACCCTGTACTGGGGGATACCCTCCGAACCGATAAACTCATCTTT; CDR3aa: CACDPVLGDTLRTDKLIF
abundance: large; len: 22; v_gene: TRDV2; d_gene: TRDD3; j_gene: TRDJ1; CDR3nt: TGTGCCTGTGACACCGTCGATCGTAGGGATATGCTGGGGGCCGACTTCACCGATAAACTCATCTTT; CDR3aa: CACDTVDRRDMLGADFTDKLIF
abundance: hyperexpanded; len: 13; v_gene: TRDV2; d_gene: .; j_gene: TRDJ1; CDR3nt: TGTGCCTGTGACGCAGTGAGAACCGATAAACTCATCTTT; CDR3aa: CACDAVRTDKLIF
abundance: large; len: 19; v_gene: TRDV2; d_gene: TRDD3; j_gene: TRDJ1; CDR3nt: TGTGCCGGAAGACAAGTACTGGGGGATACAAGGCAGTACACCGATAAACTCATCTTT; CDR3aa: CAGRQVLGDTRQYTDKLIF
abundance: .; len: 21; v_gene: TRDV2; d_gene: .; j_gene: TRDJ1; CDR3nt: TGTGCCTGTGACACGATTCCGGCCCCTGGGGACGCTTTCGGGACCACTGATAAACTCATCTTT; CDR3aa: CACDTIPAPGDAFGTTDKLIF
abundance: few; len: 18; v_gene: TRDV2; d_gene: TRDD3; j_gene: TRDJ1; CDR3nt: TGTGCCTGTGACACGTTACCTGGGGGATACGCTCACACTGATAAACTCATCTTT; CDR3aa: CACDTLPGGYAHTDKLIF
abundance: large; len: 17; v_gene: TRDV2; d_gene: .; j_gene: TRDJ1; CDR3nt: TGTGCCTGTGACACAGGATCTTTCAGCATAGAAACCGATAAACTCATCTTT; CDR3aa: CACDTGSFSIETDKLIF
abundance: large; len: 18; v_gene: TRDV2; d_gene: TRDD3; j_gene: TRDJ1; CDR3nt: TGTGCCTGTGACGGGATACTGGGGGATACGGGCTACACCGATAAACTCATCTTT; CDR3aa: CACDGILGDTGYTDKLIF
abundance: large; len: 17; v_gene: TRDV2; d_gene: TRDD3; j_gene: TRDJ1; CDR3nt: TGTGCCTGTGACACCGGGGAACTGGGGACAACCACCGATAAACTCATCTTT; CDR3aa: CACDTGELGTTTDKLIF
abundance: few; len: 18; v_gene: TRDV2; d_gene: .; j_gene: TRDJ1; CDR3nt: TGTGCCTGTGACACCGTGGCGCCGTGGGGGCCCCAAACTGATAAACTCATCTTT; CDR3aa: CACDTVAPWGPQTDKLIF